This TCR beta chain was recovered during a study of blood T cell repertoires in COVID-19. Study details: The United States, Italy and Spain supplied acute and convalescent COVID-19 samples.

Authors' methods: Amplification with reference gene primers provided the estimates of nucleated cell counts. Using immunoSEQ multiplex PCR, the repertoire was profiled, and TCRdb retains in-frame clones only, with some absent. From that table come the V and J calls and clone size; the DNA was used to work out D and trimming. The repertoire holds about 340,000 clones, with around 90% as singletons. V gave up 9 bases and J gave up 4 bases; unmatched junction bases: 3. Per germline, CDR1 WSHSY and CDR2 SAAADI. The CDR3 has 13 residues. Sequencing used peripheral blood. V and J are TRBV10-2 and TRBJ2-3, with 11 positions matching TRBD2. This receptor was taken from a woman aged 18-29 years who had recovered from COVID-19. CDR3 residues: CASSGREADTQYF. As DNA, the CDR3 is TGCGCCAGTAGCGGGAGGGAAGCAGATACGCAGTATTTT.